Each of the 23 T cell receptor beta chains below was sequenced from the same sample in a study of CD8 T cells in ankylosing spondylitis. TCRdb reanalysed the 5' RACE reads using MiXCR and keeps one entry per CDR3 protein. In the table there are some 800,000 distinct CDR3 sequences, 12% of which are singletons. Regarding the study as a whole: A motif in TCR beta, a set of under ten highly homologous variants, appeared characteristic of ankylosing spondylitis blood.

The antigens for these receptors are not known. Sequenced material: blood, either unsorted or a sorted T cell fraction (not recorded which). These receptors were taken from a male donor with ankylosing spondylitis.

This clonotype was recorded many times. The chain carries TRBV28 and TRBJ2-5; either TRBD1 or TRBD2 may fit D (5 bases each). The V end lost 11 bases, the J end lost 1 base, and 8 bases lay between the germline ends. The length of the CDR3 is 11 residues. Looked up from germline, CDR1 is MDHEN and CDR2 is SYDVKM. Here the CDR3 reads CAGGIQETQYF. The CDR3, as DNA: TGTGCCGGGGGTATCCAAGAGACCCAGTACTTC.

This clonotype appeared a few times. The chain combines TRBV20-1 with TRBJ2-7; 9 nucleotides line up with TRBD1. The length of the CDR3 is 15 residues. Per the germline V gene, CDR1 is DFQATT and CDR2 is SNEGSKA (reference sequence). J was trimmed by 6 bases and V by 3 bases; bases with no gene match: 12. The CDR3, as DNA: TGCAGTGCTAGCCAGACGACAGGGGGAGTGGGCGAGCAGTACTTC. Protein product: CSASQTTGGVGEQYF.

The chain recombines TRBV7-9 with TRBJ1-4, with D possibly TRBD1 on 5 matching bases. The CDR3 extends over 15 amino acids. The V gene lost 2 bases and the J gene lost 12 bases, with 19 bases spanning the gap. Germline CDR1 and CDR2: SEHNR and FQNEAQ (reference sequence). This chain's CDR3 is CASSLYGARRDELFF. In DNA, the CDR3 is TGTGCCAGCAGCTTATACGGGGCAAGGCGGGATGAACTGTTTTTT.

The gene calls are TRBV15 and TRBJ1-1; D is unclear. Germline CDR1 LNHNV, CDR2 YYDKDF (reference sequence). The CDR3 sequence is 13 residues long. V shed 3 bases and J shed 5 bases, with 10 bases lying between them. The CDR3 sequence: CATSRNLGTEAFF. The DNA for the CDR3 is TGTGCCACCAGCAGGAACCTCGGGACTGAAGCTTTCTTT.

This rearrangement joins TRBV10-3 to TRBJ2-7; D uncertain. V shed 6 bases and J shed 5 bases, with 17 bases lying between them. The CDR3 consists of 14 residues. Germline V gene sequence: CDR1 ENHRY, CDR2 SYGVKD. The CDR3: CAIRSSSSPNEQYF. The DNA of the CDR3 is TGTGCCATCAGGAGCTCCTCAAGTCCCAACGAGCAGTACTTC.

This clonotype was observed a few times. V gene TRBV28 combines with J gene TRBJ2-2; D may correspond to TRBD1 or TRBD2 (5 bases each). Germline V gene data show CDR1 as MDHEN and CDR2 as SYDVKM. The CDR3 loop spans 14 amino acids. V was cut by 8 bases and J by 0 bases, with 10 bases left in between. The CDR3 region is CASLRGANTGELFF. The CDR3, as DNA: TGTGCCAGCCTGAGGGGCGCGAACACCGGGGAGCTGTTTTTT.

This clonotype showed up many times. CDR3 coding DNA: TGCAGTGCCTTGGGGCGGTCAGATACGCAGTATTTT. Encoded protein: CSALGRSDTQYF. The genes are TRBV20-1 and TRBJ2-3; D may be TRBD1 (5 bases). V was pared by 6 bases and J by 4 bases, with 11 bases between. Germline CDR1 DFQATT, CDR2 SNEGSKA (reference sequence). CDR3 length: 12 amino acids.

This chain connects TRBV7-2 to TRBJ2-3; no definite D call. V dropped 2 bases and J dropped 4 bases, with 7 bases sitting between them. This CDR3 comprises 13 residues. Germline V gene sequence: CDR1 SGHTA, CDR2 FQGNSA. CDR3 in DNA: TGTGCCAGCAGCTTACCTCATTCAGATACGCAGTATTTT. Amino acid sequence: CASSLPHSDTQYF.

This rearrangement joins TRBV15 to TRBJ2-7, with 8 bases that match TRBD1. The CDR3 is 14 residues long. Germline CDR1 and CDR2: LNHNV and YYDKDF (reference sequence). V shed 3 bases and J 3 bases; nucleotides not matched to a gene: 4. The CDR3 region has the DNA TGTGCCACCAGCAGGTCCGGGACAGGCTACGAGCAGTACTTC. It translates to CATSRSGTGYEQYF. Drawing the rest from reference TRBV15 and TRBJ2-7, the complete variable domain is DAMVIQNPRYQVTQFGKPVTLSCSQTLNHNVMYWYQQKSSQAPKLLFHYYDKDFNNEADTPDNFQSRRPNTSFCFLDIRSPGLGDTAMYLCATSRSGTGYEQYFGPGTRLTVT.

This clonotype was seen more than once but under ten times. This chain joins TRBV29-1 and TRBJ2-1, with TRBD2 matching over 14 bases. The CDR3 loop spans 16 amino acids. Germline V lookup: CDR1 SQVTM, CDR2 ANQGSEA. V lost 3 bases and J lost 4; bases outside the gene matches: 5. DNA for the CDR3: TGCAGCGTTGATTCCGGGACTAGCGGGAGATACAATGAGCAGTTCTTC. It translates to CSVDSGTSGRYNEQFF.

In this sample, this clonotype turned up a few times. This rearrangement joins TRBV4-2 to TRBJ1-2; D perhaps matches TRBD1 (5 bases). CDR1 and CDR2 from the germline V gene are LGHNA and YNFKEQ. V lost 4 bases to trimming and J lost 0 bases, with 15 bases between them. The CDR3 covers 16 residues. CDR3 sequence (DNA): TGTGCCAGCAGCCCCGGGACTCCCACTGCTAACTATGGCTACACCTTC. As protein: CASSPGTPTANYGYTF.

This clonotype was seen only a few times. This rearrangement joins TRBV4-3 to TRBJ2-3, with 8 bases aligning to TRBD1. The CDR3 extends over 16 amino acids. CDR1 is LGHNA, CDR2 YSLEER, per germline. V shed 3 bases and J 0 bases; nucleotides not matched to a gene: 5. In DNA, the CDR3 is TGCGCCAGCAGCCACCGACAGGGGACTAGCACAGATACGCAGTATTTT. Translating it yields CASSHRQGTSTDTQYF.

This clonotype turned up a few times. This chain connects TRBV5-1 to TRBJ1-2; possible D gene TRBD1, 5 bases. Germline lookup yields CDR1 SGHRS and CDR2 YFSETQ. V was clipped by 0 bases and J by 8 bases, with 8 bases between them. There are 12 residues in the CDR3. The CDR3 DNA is TGCGCCAGCAGCTTGGACAGGACCGGCTACACCTTC. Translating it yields CASSLDRTGYTF.

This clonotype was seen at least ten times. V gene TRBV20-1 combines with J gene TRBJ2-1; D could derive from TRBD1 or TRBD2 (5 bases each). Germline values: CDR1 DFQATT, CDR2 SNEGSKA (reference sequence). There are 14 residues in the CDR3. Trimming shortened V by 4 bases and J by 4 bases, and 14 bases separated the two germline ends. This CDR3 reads CSATGTGKYNEQFF. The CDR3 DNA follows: TGCAGTGCTACCGGGACGGGCAAATACAATGAGCAGTTCTTC.

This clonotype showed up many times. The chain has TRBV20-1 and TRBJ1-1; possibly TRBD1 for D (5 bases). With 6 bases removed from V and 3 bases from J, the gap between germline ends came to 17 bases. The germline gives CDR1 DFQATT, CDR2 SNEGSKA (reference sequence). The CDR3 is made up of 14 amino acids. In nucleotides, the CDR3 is TGCAGTGCCCCTCGGAGCAGGGATCACACTGAAGCTTTCTTT. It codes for CSAPRSRDHTEAFF.

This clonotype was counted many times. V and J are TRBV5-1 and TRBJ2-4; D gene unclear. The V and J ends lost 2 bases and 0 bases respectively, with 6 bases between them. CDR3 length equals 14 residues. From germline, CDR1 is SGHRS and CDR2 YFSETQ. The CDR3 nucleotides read TGCGCCAGCAGCTTTAACTTAGCCAAAAACATTCAGTACTTC. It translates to CASSFNLAKNIQYF.

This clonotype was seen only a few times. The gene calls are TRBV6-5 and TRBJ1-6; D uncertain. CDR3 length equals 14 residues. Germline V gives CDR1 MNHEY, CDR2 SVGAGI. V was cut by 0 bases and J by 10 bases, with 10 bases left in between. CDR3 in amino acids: CASSYSRQNSPLHF. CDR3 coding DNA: TGTGCCAGCAGTTACTCGCGTCAGAACTCACCCCTCCACTTT.

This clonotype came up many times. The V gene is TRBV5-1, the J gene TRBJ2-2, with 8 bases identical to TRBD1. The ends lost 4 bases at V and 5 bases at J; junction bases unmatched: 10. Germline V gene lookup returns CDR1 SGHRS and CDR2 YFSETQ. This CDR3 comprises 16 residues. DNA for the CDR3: TGCGCCAGCAGCCCCCTCGGGACAGGCTGGACCGGGGAGCTGTTTTTT. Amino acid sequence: CASSPLGTGWTGELFF.

CDR3 sequence reads: CASSPGVGRPPYEQYF. For the CDR3, the DNA is TGTGCCAGCAGCCCGGGGGTGGGGAGACCACCCTACGAGCAGTACTTC. The chain recombines TRBV7-3 with TRBJ2-7, with D perhaps matching TRBD2 (6 bases). V dropped 5 bases and J dropped 2 bases, with 19 bases sitting between them. Looked up from germline, CDR1 is SGHTA and CDR2 is FQGTGA. The CDR3 totals 16 residues.

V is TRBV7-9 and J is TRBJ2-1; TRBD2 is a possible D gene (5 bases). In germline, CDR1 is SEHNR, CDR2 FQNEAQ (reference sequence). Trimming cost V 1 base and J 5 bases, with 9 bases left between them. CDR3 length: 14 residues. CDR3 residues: CASSLEALDNEQFF. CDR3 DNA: TGTGCCAGCAGCTTAGAAGCACTAGACAATGAGCAGTTCTTC.

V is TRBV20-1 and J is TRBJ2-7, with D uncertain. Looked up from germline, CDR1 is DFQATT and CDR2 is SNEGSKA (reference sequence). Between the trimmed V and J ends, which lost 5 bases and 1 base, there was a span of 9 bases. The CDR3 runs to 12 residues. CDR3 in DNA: TGCAGTGCTTTACTTCGTTCCTACGAGCAGTACTTC. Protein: CSALLRSYEQYF.

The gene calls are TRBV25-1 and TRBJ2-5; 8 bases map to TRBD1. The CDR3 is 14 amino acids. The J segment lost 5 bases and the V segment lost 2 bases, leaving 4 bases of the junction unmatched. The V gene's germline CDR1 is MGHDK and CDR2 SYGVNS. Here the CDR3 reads CASSEATGAETQYF. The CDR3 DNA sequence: TGTGCCAGCAGTGAAGCGACAGGGGCGGAGACCCAGTACTTC.

CDR3 in amino acids: CASSQKGLAGAVGELFF. DNA of the CDR3: TGCGCCAGCAGCCAGAAAGGACTAGCGGGAGCGGTCGGGGAGCTGTTTTTT. This sequence joins TRBV4-3 and TRBJ2-2; 13 nucleotides line up with TRBD2. J gave up 7 bases and V 3 bases, and 8 bases lay outside the gene matches. The V gene's germline CDR1 is LGHNA and CDR2 YSLEER. The CDR3 has 17 residues.